The next 25 T cell receptor beta chains were all read from a single sample in a study of blood T cell repertoires in COVID-19. Profiling relied on immunoSEQ multiplex PCR, and the TCRdb table lists in-frame clones only, not all of them. This repertoire shows approximately 100,000 clones, around four fifths found once; its top ten account for 8% to 13%. What was sequenced was peripheral blood. The receptors originated from a man aged 70-80 years with acute or convalescent COVID-19.

The rearrangement links TRBV19 to TRBJ2-2; possibly TRBD1 for D (6 bases). Germline V gene data show CDR1 as LNHDA and CDR2 as SQIVND (reference sequence). This CDR3 is 14 amino acids long. V gave up 7 bases and J gave up 5 bases, with 14 bases separating them. CDR3 residues: CASTPTGRTGELFF. The CDR3 DNA sequence: TGTGCCAGTACCCCGACAGGTCGGACCGGGGAGCTGTTTTTT.

Details on this clone: A read error may produce the germline difference seen at one junction end. The chain links TRBV3-1 (or the pseudogene TRBV3-2) to TRBJ1-2; 7 nucleotides line up with TRBD1. The V gene's germline CDR1 is LGHDT and CDR2 YNNKEL (reference sequence). There are 14 residues in the CDR3. CDR3 DNA sequence: TGTGCCAGCAACCAACCGGAGACAGGGATCGGCTACACCTTC. As protein: CASNQPETGIGYTF.

The V gene is TRBV12-5, the J gene TRBJ2-2, with 11 bases identical to TRBD2. V gave up 1 base and J gave up 8 bases; unmatched junction bases: 3. The CDR3 spans 15 residues. Per germline, CDR1 LGHNT and CDR2 FRNRAP. CDR3 sequence (DNA): TGTGCTAGTGGTTTGGGACTAGCGGGGAGTGGGGAGCTGTTTTTT. As protein: CASGLGLAGSGELFF.

The chain carries TRBV9 and TRBJ1-3, with 9 bases identical to TRBD1. There are 14 residues in the CDR3. After removal of 4 bases from V and 6 bases from J, the junction contained 5 bases not matched to a gene. In germline, CDR1 is SGDLS, CDR2 YYNGEE. For the CDR3, the DNA is TGTGCCAGCAGCCCCCGGACAGGGGTAAACACCATATATTTT. Translating gives CASSPRTGVNTIYF.

The V and J genes are TRBV28 and TRBJ2-7; 7 positions match TRBD1. Germline V gene lookup returns CDR1 MDHEN and CDR2 SYDVKM. Trimming at V came to 6 bases and at J to 0 bases, leaving 8 bases not matched to a gene. CDR3 size: 15 residues. Written as DNA, the CDR3 is TGTGCCAGCAGGTTAACAGGGGCGAGCTCCTACGAGCAGTACTTC. Protein product: CASRLTGASSYEQYF.

This clone was recorded only once. V is TRBV24-1 and J is TRBJ1-5; D ambiguous. The CDR3 sequence is 14 residues long. CDR1 is KGHDR, CDR2 SFDVKD, per germline. Trimming removed 3 bases at V and 5 bases at J, with 10 bases between. CDR3 nucleotide sequence: TGTGCCACCAGTGATGAGAACAGAGATCAGCCCCAGCATTTT. It translates to CATSDENRDQPQHF.

CDR3 bases: TGTGCCAGTGGACAGGGGGCGCCGGGAAACACCATATATTTT. Its translation is CASGQGAPGNTIYF. V gene TRBV19 combines with J gene TRBJ1-3; TRBD1 aligns across 11 bases. The length of the CDR3 is 14 residues. With 8 bases clipped from V and 4 bases from J, the junction kept 4 bases outside the gene matches. Germline CDR1 is LNHDA and CDR2 is SQIVND (reference sequence).

V gene TRBV5-1 combines with J gene TRBJ2-1, with 8 bases lining up with TRBD2. The CDR3 sequence is 18 residues long. Germline CDR1 SGHRS, CDR2 YFSETQ. With 3 bases clipped from V and 9 bases from J, the junction kept 20 bases outside the gene matches. CDR3 nucleotides: TGCGCCAGCAGCTGGGACGGGAGGGCCGGGGGTACGCTCACTGAGCAGTTCTTC. This sequence encodes CASSWDGRAGGTLTEQFF.

V usage is TRBV2 and J usage is TRBJ1-2; TRBD1 matches 9 bases. The ends lost 7 bases at V and 5 bases at J; junction bases unmatched: 5. The CDR3 sequence is 13 residues long. Germline assignment: CDR1 SNHLY and CDR2 FYNNEI. CDR3 sequence (DNA): TGTGCCAGCAACCGGGACAGGGAGTATGGCTACACCTTC. This translates into CASNRDREYGYTF.

The J gene is TRBJ1-6, the V gene TRBV27, with 8 bases aligning to TRBD1. Germline assignment: CDR1 MNHEY and CDR2 SMNVEV (reference sequence). The CDR3 is 15 residues long. V lost 6 bases and J lost 8; bases outside the gene matches: 9. CDR3 residues: CASRRQGASYSPLHF. The CDR3 nucleotides read TGTGCCAGCAGAAGGCAGGGGGCGTCTTATTCACCCCTCCACTTT.

CDR3 loop: CASSLAGTGNYGYTF. The DNA for the CDR3 is TGTGCCAGCAGCTTAGCCGGGACAGGGAACTATGGCTACACCTTC. The chain couples TRBV11-2 to TRBJ1-2; TRBD1 matches 9 bases. Trimming took 1 base from V and 2 from J; bases not matched to a gene: 2. CDR3 length equals 15 residues. Looked up from germline, CDR1 is SGHAT and CDR2 is FQNNGV.

The chain employs TRBV6-2 or TRBV6-3 and TRBJ2-7, with TRBD1 identical over 8 bases. This CDR3 is 14 amino acids long. Trimming took 7 bases from V and 4 from J; bases not matched to a gene: 9. Germline V gives CDR1 MNHEY, CDR2 SVGEGT. Here the CDR3 DNA reads TGTGCCAGCAACCCGACAGGGGTTCCGTACGAGCAGTACTTC. Protein: CASNPTGVPYEQYF.

The chain links TRBV15 to TRBJ2-7; 8 bases match TRBD1. The CDR3 is 15 amino acids. After removal of 8 bases from V and 3 bases from J, the junction contained 12 bases not matched to a gene. Germline V CDR1 and CDR2: LNHNV, YYDKDF (reference sequence). The CDR3 is CATVYGAGGHYEQYF. The CDR3 DNA sequence: TGTGCCACCGTATACGGGGCAGGGGGCCACTACGAGCAGTACTTC.

V usage is TRBV7-9 and J usage is TRBJ2-2; D might be TRBD2 (7 bases). Trimming took off 6 bases at V and 7 bases at J, with 12 bases between the two ends. The CDR3 runs 13 residues. Germline loops: CDR1 SEHNR, CDR2 FQNEAQ (reference sequence). The CDR3 sequence is CASRRGGGGELFF. The CDR3 nucleotides read TGTGCCAGCAGGAGGGGGGGCGGCGGGGAGCTGTTTTTT.

The rearrangement uses TRBV4-3 and TRBJ1-2, with TRBD1 matching over 8 bases. Germline V gene lookup returns CDR1 LGHNA and CDR2 YSLEER. Losses at the gene ends were 1 base for V and 1 base for J; bases not matched to a gene: 11. CDR3 length: 18 amino acids. CDR3 DNA sequence: TGCGCCAGCAGCCAAGGCACCGGGACAGGACTTAGTAACTATGGCTACACCTTC. It is translated as CASSQGTGTGLSNYGYTF.

This clone was picked up one time. The gene calls are TRBV19 and TRBJ1-2, with 7 bases matching TRBD1. The CDR3 contains 16 residues. Germline V CDR1 and CDR2: LNHDA, SQIVND (reference sequence). Unmatched junction bases numbered 13, after V lost 7 bases and J lost 2 bases. In DNA, the CDR3 is TGTGCCAGTAAAATCCTCGCAGGGGGGTCGAACTATGGCTACACCTTC. Protein sequence: CASKILAGGSNYGYTF.

This chain connects TRBV30 to TRBJ2-7; tentatively, D is TRBD1 (6 bases). This CDR3 is built from 15 residues. The germline V gene encodes CDR1 GTSNPN and CDR2 SVGIG (reference sequence). Trimming pared 0 bases from V and 1 base from J, leaving 13 bases between. In DNA, the CDR3 is TGTGCCTGGAGTGTACTACCCACAGGGTCCTACGAGCAGTACTTC. Its protein is CAWSVLPTGSYEQYF.

CDR3 in DNA: TGCGCCAGCAGTGCCGGGACAATGAAACCTTTTAACTATGGCTACACCTTC. This gives the protein CASSAGTMKPFNYGYTF. This rearrangement joins TRBV10-2 to TRBJ1-2; the D gene is possibly TRBD1 (6 bases). CDR3 length equals 17 residues. Trimming cost V 4 bases and J 1 base, with 19 bases left between them. Per the germline V gene, CDR1 is WSHSY and CDR2 is SAAADI.

This clone was picked up one time. The V and J genes are TRBV19 and TRBJ2-5, with D tentatively TRBD1 (6 bases). The V and J ends lost 5 bases and 2 bases respectively, with 15 bases between them. The CDR3 length is 15 residues. Germline CDR1 and CDR2: LNHDA and SQIVND (reference sequence). Here the CDR3 reads CASSPRGQKQETQYF. In DNA, the CDR3 is TGTGCCAGTAGTCCCAGAGGACAGAAACAAGAGACCCAGTACTTC.

The chain uses TRBV9 and TRBJ1-6; no clear D gene. The germline CDR1 and CDR2 sequences are SGDLS and YYNGEE. The CDR3 is made up of 17 amino acids. V dropped 0 bases and J dropped 0 bases, with 10 bases sitting between them. CDR3 loop: CASSVEVGSSYNSPLHF. The CDR3 region has the DNA TGTGCCAGCAGCGTAGAGGTCGGGAGCTCCTATAATTCACCCCTCCACTTT.

The chain uses TRBV7-9 and TRBJ2-3; D not certain. Per germline, CDR1 SEHNR and CDR2 FQNEAQ (reference sequence). Trimming left V 4 bases short and J 12 bases short, with 11 bases between. The CDR3 covers 11 residues. CDR3 sequence reads: CASSSKPTQYF. In nucleotides, the CDR3 is TGTGCCAGCAGCTCGAAACCGACTCAGTATTTT.

The chain employs TRBV9 and TRBJ2-2; the D gene is possibly TRBD1 (5 bases). V was cut by 0 bases and J by 6 bases, with 18 bases left in between. CDR1 and CDR2 from the germline V gene are SGDLS and YYNGEE. CDR3 length: 17 residues. The CDR3 reads CASSVGVQGSSPGELFF. The DNA for the CDR3 is TGTGCCAGCAGCGTAGGGGTTCAGGGAAGTTCTCCCGGGGAGCTGTTTTTT. Together with reference TRBV9 and TRBJ2-2, the CDR3 gives the full variable domain: DSGVTQTPKHLITATGQRVTLRCSPRSGDLSVYWYQQSLDQGLQFLIQYYNGEERAKGNILERFSAQQFPDLHSELNLSSLELGDSALYFCASSVGVQGSSPGELFFGEGSRLTVL.

J is TRBJ1-4 and V is TRBV6-5; D is ambiguous. CDR1 and CDR2 (germline): MNHEY, SVGAGI. V was clipped by 6 bases and J by 0 bases, with 8 bases between them. The CDR3 totals 14 residues. For the CDR3, the DNA is TGTGCCAGCAGCCGCGGTGCAACTAATGAAAAACTGTTTTTT. Its protein product is CASSRGATNEKLFF.

The V gene is TRBV7-2, the J gene TRBJ2-1; TRBD2 might be the D (6 bases). V was shortened by 2 bases and J by 3 bases, with 11 bases between the two germline ends. Germline CDR1 and CDR2: SGHTA and FQGNSA. The CDR3 is 15 amino acids. CDR3 protein: CASSLNGGVYNEQFF. The DNA for the CDR3 is TGTGCCAGCAGCTTAAACGGGGGAGTCTACAATGAGCAGTTCTTC.

The chain joins TRBV30 to TRBJ1-1; D remains ambiguous. This CDR3 spans 12 amino acids. Germline CDR1 and CDR2: GTSNPN and SVGIG (reference sequence). Deletions cut 0 bases from V and 7 bases from J, with 9 bases between. The CDR3 DNA reads as TGTGCCTGGAGTGTAACCCAGTATGAAGCTTTCTTT. This codes for CAWSVTQYEAFF.